Below are 19 T cell receptor beta chains sequenced from a single sample in a study of blood T cell repertoires in COVID-19. The table came from immunoSEQ multiplex PCR; TCRdb's copy has only in-frame clones and leaves some out. The data show 250,000 to 350,000 clones, 85% to 90% seen once. Material for sequencing was PBMCs or T cells enriched from blood (not recorded which). These receptors came from a woman aged 18-29 years who had recovered from COVID-19.

This rearrangement joins TRBV7-2 to TRBJ1-6; D not certain. V lost 5 bases, J lost 6 bases, and 20 bases lay in between. The CDR3 has 17 residues. Germline V gene sequence: CDR1 SGHTA, CDR2 FQGNSA. The CDR3 DNA follows: TGTGCCAGCAGCCCGAGGGCCCTACCCGAGCTTAATTCACCCCTCCACTTT. It translates to CASSPRALPELNSPLHF.

The chain uses TRBV2 and TRBJ2-1, with D tentatively TRBD1 (6 bases). The length of the CDR3 is 12 residues. Trimming shortened V by 6 bases and J by 9 bases, and 12 bases separated the two germline ends. CDR1 and CDR2 from the germline V gene are SNHLY and FYNNEI. The CDR3 spells CASSSQGSEQFF. CDR3 nucleotide sequence: TGTGCCAGCAGCTCACAGGGATCTGAGCAGTTCTTC.

The chain employs TRBV18 and TRBJ2-7; 9 bases are a match to TRBD1. CDR1 KGHSH and CDR2 LQKENI come from the germline V gene. The J segment lost 2 bases and the V segment lost 6 bases, leaving 14 bases of the junction unmatched. The CDR3 is 17 residues long. CDR3: CASSPTPTGGRTYEQYF. As DNA, the CDR3 is TGTGCCAGCTCTCCTACCCCCACAGGGGGCCGGACCTACGAGCAGTACTTC.

The gene calls are TRBV27 and TRBJ1-1; D unresolved. The CDR3 loop spans 12 amino acids. In germline, CDR1 is MNHEY, CDR2 SMNVEV (reference sequence). Trimming took off 7 bases at V and 4 bases at J, with 10 bases between the two ends. The CDR3 loop is CASKMPGTEAFF. The CDR3 DNA sequence: TGTGCCAGCAAGATGCCGGGCACTGAAGCTTTCTTT.

The V and J genes are TRBV11-1 and TRBJ2-7, with 9 bases fitting TRBD2. The CDR3 is made up of 15 amino acids. The trim removed 2 bases at V and 2 bases at J, leaving 4 bases unmatched. Germline assignment: CDR1 SGHAT and CDR2 FQDESV (reference sequence). The CDR3 nucleotides read TGTGCCAGCAGCTTATTACTAGCGGGTCCCTACGAGCAGTACTTC. Residues: CASSLLLAGPYEQYF.

J is TRBJ1-6 and V is TRBV12-3 or TRBV12-4; a weak D match, TRBD1 (6 bases). With 6 bases removed from V and 13 bases from J, the gap between germline ends came to 16 bases. CDR3 length: 13 amino acids. The CDR3 reads CASRRDRYDPLHF. The CDR3 DNA reads TGTGCCAGCAGAAGAGACAGGTATGATCCCCTCCACTTT.

The chain joins TRBV6-5 to TRBJ2-7; 7 nucleotides align to TRBD2. This CDR3 spans 12 amino acids. V gave up 10 bases and J gave up 3 bases; unmatched junction bases: 6. Germline values: CDR1 MNHEY, CDR2 SVGAGI. The CDR3 bases are TGTGCCACGGGAGGCAGCCGCTACGAGCAGTACTTC. The encoded protein is CATGGSRYEQYF.

This clone was observed a handful of times. The chain recombines TRBV10-2 with TRBJ2-1, with 9 bases fitting TRBD2. Germline V lookup: CDR1 WSHSY, CDR2 SAAADI. J was trimmed by 5 bases and V by 7 bases; bases with no gene match: 12. The CDR3 consists of 16 residues. Here the CDR3 DNA reads TGCGCCAGCATATTCGTATCTAGCGGGGACAACAATGAGCAGTTCTTC. As protein: CASIFVSSGDNNEQFF.

In this sample, this clone turned up once. The chain uses TRBV19 and TRBJ1-1; 9 bases align to TRBD1. Trimming at V came to 9 bases and at J to 1 base, leaving 6 bases not matched to a gene. The CDR3 runs 14 residues. Germline loops: CDR1 LNHDA, CDR2 SQIVND (reference sequence). The DNA for the CDR3 is TGTGCCAGCGCGAGGACAGGGGCGAACACTGAAGCTTTCTTT. Its translation is CASARTGANTEAFF.

This sequence joins TRBV9 and TRBJ1-4, with 7 nucleotides matching TRBD1. Germline assignment: CDR1 SGDLS and CDR2 YYNGEE. Trimming cost V 2 bases and J 7 bases; bases outside gene matches: 2. The CDR3 contains 13 residues. The CDR3 nucleotides are TGTGCCAGCAGCGTCCGGGACAGTGAAAAACTGTTTTTT. Its protein product is CASSVRDSEKLFF.

The rearrangement joins TRBV2 to TRBJ2-3; 12 bases map to TRBD2. Germline V gene sequence: CDR1 SNHLY, CDR2 FYNNEI. This CDR3 comprises 15 residues. With V trimmed by 8 bases and J by 2 bases, 5 bases remained unmatched. The CDR3 DNA is TGTGCCAGCGGGGGACTAGCGGGTTTCACAGATACGCAGTATTTT. It yields the protein CASGGLAGFTDTQYF.

The chain employs TRBV15 and TRBJ1-2; D is unresolved. The CDR3 totals 13 residues. CDR1 is LNHNV and CDR2 is YYDKDF in the germline V gene (reference sequence). V lost 6 bases, J lost 4 bases, and 12 bases lay in between. Here the CDR3 DNA reads TGTGCCACCAGAGAACAGAATTCCTATGGCTACACCTTC. This codes for CATREQNSYGYTF.

The chain recombines TRBV19 with TRBJ1-2, with 9 positions matching TRBD1. Germline-derived CDR1 and CDR2 are LNHDA and SQIVND (reference sequence). CDR3 size: 13 residues. V lost 5 bases and J lost 3; bases outside the gene matches: 1. The CDR3 spells CASSWTGDYGYTF. The CDR3 DNA reads TGTGCCAGTAGTTGGACAGGGGACTATGGCTACACCTTC.

The chain is built from TRBV4-1 and TRBJ2-4; D is possibly TRBD1 (5 bases). CDR3 length equals 15 residues. Germline V gene sequence: CDR1 MGHRA, CDR2 YSYEKL. Between the trimmed V and J ends, which lost 4 bases and 0 bases, there was a span of 10 bases. In DNA, the CDR3 is TGCGCCAGCAGCCCAGTTGACAGAGCCAAAAACATTCAGTACTTC. Its translation: CASSPVDRAKNIQYF.

Only one count was recorded for this clone. J is TRBJ2-7 and V is TRBV29-1; a possible D gene is TRBD1 (5 bases). Germline-derived CDR1 and CDR2 are SQVTM and ANQGSEA. This CDR3 contains 13 residues. Trimming removed 2 bases from V and 0 bases from J, with 8 bases in between. CDR3 sequence: CSVETGLSYEQYF. CDR3 sequence (DNA): TGCAGCGTTGAAACAGGCCTCTCCTACGAGCAGTACTTC.

The table lists this clone with a few counts. The chain uses TRBV4-2 and TRBJ1-2, with no clear D. V was trimmed by 0 bases and J by 8 bases, leaving 16 bases between them. This CDR3 spans 15 amino acids. Germline V gene data show CDR1 as LGHNA and CDR2 as YNFKEQ. CDR3 protein: CASSQDVGPSGGYTF. The CDR3 DNA is TGTGCCAGCAGCCAAGATGTCGGGCCCTCGGGGGGCTACACCTTC.

V and J are TRBV11-3 and TRBJ1-5; TRBD1 matches 8 bases. The CDR3 has 14 residues. In germline, CDR1 is SGHNT, CDR2 YENEEA. Unmatched junction bases numbered 3, after V lost 3 bases and J lost 5 bases. CDR3 protein: CASSLGQADQPQHF. In DNA, the CDR3 is TGTGCCAGCAGCTTGGGACAGGCGGATCAGCCCCAGCATTTT.

The chain uses TRBV6-5 and TRBJ1-2, with D perhaps matching TRBD1 (6 bases). The CDR3 totals 13 residues. Trimming pared 4 bases from V and 5 bases from J, leaving 11 bases between. Germline V CDR1 and CDR2: MNHEY, SVGAGI. Written as DNA, the CDR3 is TGTGCCAGCAGTTTCAGGGGCAATTATGGCTACACCTTC. Its translation is CASSFRGNYGYTF.

The V call is TRBV10-3, the J call TRBJ1-1, with 11 bases matching TRBD1. Germline CDR1 is ENHRY and CDR2 is SYGVKD. After removal of 3 bases from V and 3 bases from J, the junction contained 9 bases not matched to a gene. CDR3 length: 17 residues. The CDR3 is CAISDSGTGGSHTEAFF. The CDR3 DNA sequence: TGTGCCATCAGTGACTCCGGGACAGGGGGATCCCACACTGAAGCTTTCTTT.